One TCR beta chain is described in this entry. This clone occurred a few times. Its target antigen remains unknown. Nothing much larger sits one base from this clone, and base qualities are not available. The data belong to a study of beta chain features in type 1 diabetes (dated by TCRdb to the late 2010s). Regarding the complete study: Mean age, gender distribution, total cell number and subset yield were not different between patients and healthy donors. The study compared the TCRB repertoires of sorted circulating CD4+ T cell subsets in recently diagnosed type 1 diabetes patients with those in matched healthy donors. A total of 107,917,701 sorted cells were examined across all samples, and a strong correlation was observed between cell number per subset and RNA yield. Regulatory and stem cell-like memory subsets were obtained from only 8 patients and roughly eight healthy donors, while naive and central memory subsets were obtained from all 28 donors. The study at large found these results: At VDJ recombination sites, patients with type 1 diabetes made fewer insertions and deleted more nucleotides, a pattern implying thymic rearrangement abnormalities. Naive, central memory and regulatory TCRB repertoires appeared to be more alike among patients than among healthy donors. Because cDNA was sequenced instead of genomic DNA, highly expressing activated cells could be over-represented, though the groups showed no difference in activation or CD3 levels. Shorter templates might have been favored by PCR, but patient and control samples were amplified and corrected together, so both groups would have been affected equally by any skew. Type 1 diabetes patients showed a moderate but significant shortening of TCRB CDR3 length in all four CD4+ subsets. HLA sub-analyses involved small numbers of individuals, so any influence of HLA type on TCRB rearrangement remained unresolved.

The entire amount of isolated RNA was reverse transcribed using the High Capacity cDNA Reverse Transcription Kit, so the sequenced TCRB transcripts were expressed ones. Deep immunoSEQ sequencing was applied to naive, central memory and regulatory T cell samples, giving an average of roughly 3.5 million total reads per sample. Sorted cells were lysed in RLT buffer and RNA was extracted with DNase-treated RNeasy Micro or Mini kits, depending on cell number. To prevent cross-contamination, every cell subset was processed on its own, while patient and healthy donor samples were processed together. TCRB sequences were amplified from cDNA with the immunoSEQ multiplex PCR, producing 87-bp fragments spanning the CDR3 region. The amplicons were sequenced using the Illumina HiSeq platform. In the original analysis: PCR bias was computationally corrected using synthetic template baselines, reads within Hamming distance 2 were collapsed, and singletons that could not be merged were discarded. Reads were aligned against IMGT to assign V, D and J genes, CDR3 length and insertions or deletions at six rearrangement sites. Within each subset, clonotype counts were normalized to sorted cell number, and only after that were true diversity and Gini coefficients computed with the tcR R package. The overlap coefficient, calculated on TCRB nucleotide sequences, was used to measure repertoire sharing. As a proxy for the pre-selection repertoire, out-of-frame TCRB sequences from naive cells were analyzed. As stored in TCRdb, this immuneACCESS dataset retains in-frame rearrangements with V and J assigned. A fraction of the clones does not appear; measured against another copy, unresolved V genes explain less than half of the discrepancy, and the remainder lacks a known reason. D and trimming were read from the DNA, whereas the V and J calls and clone size are those reported in that table. Counted in this sample were around 260,000 clones; roughly 25% of them appeared once. The leading ten clones occupy about 0.011% of the sample.

The CDR3 goes from the cysteine to the phenylalanine over 12 residues. Just the 36-base CDR3 DNA is kept, in frame starting at base 1. Taken from the germline V gene, the CDR1 and CDR2 loops are MGHDK and SYGVNS. V loses 4 bases, J loses 6 bases, and the germline ends lie 7 bases apart. Each donor gave one peripheral blood draw, approximately 120 mL on average, collected into heparinised tubes. A BD FACSAria II was used to sort naive, central memory, regulatory and stem cell-like memory CD4+ T cells with a panel that included CD45RO, CCR7, CD25, CD127, CD95 and CD27. Every sorted population had a purity above 95%. PBMCs were isolated immediately by Lymphoprep density gradient centrifugation and stained directly without culture. To minimize batch effects, samples were stained and sorted in pairs, one healthy donor with one patient per experiment.

The V and J genes are TRBV25-1 and TRBJ2-1; TRBD1 could be the D gene, as 5 bases match. Sequenced material: naive CD4+ T cells from blood. According to the study, the label for this sample's cell subset or site signals: true naive CD4+ T cells. The receptor comes from a woman in her 30s with type 1 diabetes. The CDR3 has the sequence CASSGTFNEQFF. The DNA sequence follows: TGTGCCAGCAGTGGGACATTCAATGAGCAGTTCTTC.